One T cell receptor (beta chain) is described in this entry. What it binds is not known. Trimming pared 6 bases from V and 7 bases from J, leaving 17 bases between. Germline V CDR1 and CDR2: SGHRS, YFSETQ. This CDR3 contains 13 residues. The data stem from a study of OX40 agonist ivuxolimab in advanced cancers. Notes on the study in general: Expanded clones tended on average to be more numerous among CD8+ T cells than CD4+.

Sequencing used immunoSEQ multiplex PCR; TCRdb keeps in-frame clones, though not all of them. The sample holds some 74,000 clones, approximately 89% seen once. Patients had blood sampled at baseline and again on cycle 4 day 1 and cycle 7 day 1. J is TRBJ2-7 and V is TRBV5-1, with a tentative D call TRBD1 (6 bases). The material was CD4+ or CD8+ T cells sorted from blood, obtained in a trial of the OX40 agonist ivuxolimab. The source is an adult with an advanced solid tumor such as melanoma, head and neck, liver or kidney cancer. The CDR3 here is CASKRTDTGEQYF. The CDR3 nucleotides are TGCGCCAGCAAGCGGACGGACACAGGGGAGCAGTACTTC.